The entry below describes one T cell receptor beta chain. MiXCR was run by TCRdb on the RT-PCR reads, yielding one entry per CDR3 protein. The top ten clones hold 3.6% of a sample with about 700,000 distinct CDR3 sequences, approximately 15% of them seen once. Germline CDR1 reads MNHEY; CDR2 reads SMNVEV (reference sequence). After removal of 8 bases from V and 4 bases from J, the junction contained 10 bases not matched to a gene. The CDR3 spans 16 residues. The chain joins TRBV27 to TRBJ2-1; TRBD2 agrees at 11 bases. The clonotype originates from a female donor in good health, serving as a healthy control. Source material: memory CD4+ T cells from blood. This chain's CDR3 is CASGPLAGADYNEQFF. CDR3 coding DNA: TGTGCCAGCGGCCCACTAGCGGGAGCTGATTACAATGAGCAGTTCTTC.